Sequencing of this T cell receptor (beta chain) was carried out in a study of cytomegalovirus exposure and HLA in healthy donors. It was with 60 Vbeta and 13 Jbeta primers that the PCR ran. The data were produced by immunoSEQ multiplex PCR, yet TCRdb's version contains in-frame clones alone and is incomplete. This sample yields about 68,000 clones, of which over 75% are seen a single time; 6.5% belongs to the top ten. The V segment lost 5 bases and the J segment 7 bases; nucleotides outside the gene matches: 10. Germline loops: CDR1 SEHNR, CDR2 FQNEAQ (reference sequence). This CDR3 has 14 residues. V and J are TRBV7-9 and TRBJ1-1, with TRBD1 matching 7 bases. The specimen sequenced was PBMCs. The source is a human donor in good health. The CDR3, as DNA: TGTGCCAGCAGCCCGGACGACAGGGTCGGTGAAGCTTTCTTT. Protein: CASSPDDRVGEAFF.